This T cell receptor beta chain was captured in a study of cytomegalovirus exposure and HLA in healthy donors. Profiling relied on immunoSEQ multiplex PCR, and the TCRdb table lists in-frame clones only, not all of them. In the table there are 100,000 or so clones, approximately 95% of which are singletons. The CDR3 covers 13 residues. The germline V and J ends were trimmed by 5 bases and 0 bases, with 8 bases remaining between them. The germline CDR1 and CDR2 sequences are SGHRS and YFSETQ. Separate from the approximately 670-subject first cohort was the approximately 130-subject validation cohort, to which the donors belonged.

Sequencing was performed on PBMCs. The chain employs TRBV5-1 and TRBJ1-1; D not resolved. This TCR came from a woman under 30 in good health and CMV-seronegative. DNA for the CDR3: TGCGCCAGCAGTACAGAGATGAACACTGAAGCTTTCTTT. It is translated as CASSTEMNTEAFF.